This T cell receptor (beta chain) was sequenced in a study of radiation and T cells in renal cell carcinoma. This CDR3 comprises 16 residues. The germline gives CDR1 WSHSY, CDR2 SAAADI. The V and J ends lost 6 bases and 7 bases respectively, with 22 bases between them. Indicated time point: blood 4 weeks post-SBRT, at nephrectomy. Treatment indicated: 15 Gy SBRT to primary tumor, nephrectomy 4 weeks later. Nephrectomy followed 15 Gy stereotactic body radiation by 4 weeks. After SBRT, blood was collected at 2 and 4 weeks, plus baseline. As concerns this clone: The antigen remains unidentified.

Assay: immunoSEQ multiplex PCR; the TCRdb copy retains only in-frame clones and omits some. The table lists 60,000 to 75,000 clones, roughly 80% of them singletons. Study-wide findings and caveats: No pretreatment tumor biopsies were available for baseline clonotypes. From baseline, blood top tumor clonotypes peaked at 2 weeks post-radiation.

The rearrangement uses TRBV10-2 and TRBJ2-1; no reliable D call. This clonotype was sampled from a man in his 60s with renal cell carcinoma. Here the sequenced sample was blood, taken from a patient whose treatment included radiotherapy and nephrectomy. DNA of the CDR3: TGCGCCAGCAGCGAATTATCGGACCTGGTAGGGAATGAGCAGTTCTTC. Translating gives CASSELSDLVGNEQFF.